A selection of T cell receptor beta chains follows, all from one sample in a study of shared clonotypes between healthy human individuals. TCRdb keeps only in-frame clones here, not all; method: immunoSEQ multiplex PCR. Counted here are roughly 2.5 million clones, around 94% occurring once; the ten biggest clones make up roughly 0.14%. Sequenced input: naive CD4+ T cells sorted from blood. These receptors came from a man aged 18 to 30 in good health. The CDR3 runs from the conserved cysteine through the conserved F or W. A D gene is named only where the DNA matches it firmly. Rows give clone size only sometimes, using once, few, many, or a class for an expanded clone.

size: NA
V: TRBV9
D: TRBD2
J: TRBJ2-5
CDR3: CASSRGLAGETQYF
DNA: TGTGCCAGCAGCCGGGGACTAGCGGGAGAGACCCAGTACTTC

size: NA
V: TRBV19
D: TRBD1
J: TRBJ2-2
CDR3: CASSPQPGQANTGELFF
DNA: TGTGCCAGTAGTCCCCAACCGGGACAGGCTAACACCGGGGAGCTGTTTTTT

size: NA
V: TRBV5-8
D: NA
J: TRBJ1-6
CDR3: CASSPRISGLRDWHSPLHF
DNA: TGTGCCAGCAGCCCGCGTATCTCAGGGTTACGGGACTGGCACTCACCCCTCCACTTT

size: NA
V: TRBV5-1
D: NA
J: TRBJ1-2
CDR3: CASSFPDPKNGYTF
DNA: TGCGCCAGCAGCTTCCCGGACCCGAAGAATGGCTACACCTTC

size: NA
V: TRBV14
D: NA
J: TRBJ1-1
CDR3: CASSQPQGNTEAFF
DNA: TGTGCCAGCAGCCAGCCACAGGGGAACACTGAAGCTTTCTTT

size: NA
V: TRBV7-2
D: NA
J: TRBJ2-7
CDR3: CASSPEASYEQYF
DNA: TGTGCCAGCAGCCCCGAGGCTTCCTACGAGCAGTACTTC

size: NA
V: TRBV7-2
D: NA
J: TRBJ2-5
CDR3: CASSLGGRETQYF
DNA: TGTGCCAGCAGCTTAGGGGGAAGGGAGACCCAGTACTTC

size: NA
V: TRBV7-2
D: NA
J: TRBJ1-2
CDR3: CASSLAGGGDYGYTF
DNA: TGTGCCAGCAGCTTAGCGGGAGGGGGGGACTATGGCTACACCTTC

size: NA
V: TRBV9
D: NA
J: TRBJ2-7
CDR3: CASSVGGGGPSYEQYF
DNA: TGTGCCAGCAGCGTAGGTGGTGGGGGACCTTCCTACGAGCAGTACTTC

size: once
V: TRBV5-1
D: NA
J: TRBJ1-4
CDR3: CASSFGGTATNEKLFF
DNA: TGCGCCAGCAGCTTCGGAGGGACGGCAACTAATGAAAAACTGTTTTTT

size: NA
V: TRBV2
D: NA
J: TRBJ2-2
CDR3: CASNGGRSTGELFF
DNA: TGTGCCAGCAATGGCGGCAGGAGCACCGGGGAGCTGTTTTTT

size: NA
V: TRBV5-1
D: NA
J: TRBJ2-7
CDR3: CASSPSTEPPYEQYF
DNA: TGCGCCAGCAGCCCGTCTACCGAACCCCCCTACGAGCAGTACTTC

size: NA
V: TRBV7-2
D: NA
J: TRBJ2-1
CDR3: CASSSNSGTWRYNEQFF
DNA: TGTGCCAGCAGCTCCAACTCTGGGACATGGAGGTACAATGAGCAGTTCTTC

size: NA
V: TRBV11-2
D: NA
J: TRBJ2-7
CDR3: CASSLASENRKQYF
DNA: TGTGCCAGCAGCTTAGCTAGCGAGAACAGGAAGCAGTACTTC

size: NA
V: TRBV6-1
D: TRBD1
J: TRBJ2-3
CDR3: CASSRQGSTDTQYF
DNA: TGTGCCAGCAGTCGACAGGGATCCACAGATACGCAGTATTTT

size: NA
V: TRBV7-9
D: NA
J: TRBJ2-5
CDR3: CASDPGDRETQYF
DNA: TGTGCCAGCGACCCGGGAGATCGGGAGACCCAGTACTTC

size: NA
V: TRBV10-2
D: NA
J: TRBJ1-1
CDR3: CASSGGQGRRGAFF
DNA: TGCGCCAGCAGTGGCGGTCAGGGGCGCAGGGGAGCTTTCTTT

size: NA
V: TRBV5-1
D: NA
J: TRBJ2-7
CDR3: CASSLLREQYF
DNA: TGCGCCAGCAGCTTGTTGCGCGAGCAGTACTTC

size: NA
V: TRBV4-1
D: NA
J: TRBJ1-3
CDR3: CASSQGGTYSSGNTIYF
DNA: TGCGCCAGCAGCCAAGGGGGGACGTACAGCTCTGGAAACACCATATATTTT

size: NA
V: TRBV12-2
D: NA
J: TRBJ2-2
CDR3: CASRSITPGQAGDTGELFF
DNA: TGTGCAAGTCGCTCAATAACCCCGGGACAGGCGGGGGACACCGGGGAGCTGTTTTTT

size: NA
V: TRBV11-3
D: NA
J: TRBJ2-5
CDR3: CASSQGGETQYF
DNA: TGTGCCAGCAGCCAGGGGGGTGAGACCCAGTACTTC

size: NA
V: TRBV5-1
D: TRBD2
J: TRBJ2-3
CDR3: CASGPTSGVSDTQYF
DNA: TGCGCCAGCGGCCCAACTAGCGGGGTATCAGATACGCAGTATTTT

size: NA
V: TRBV5-8
D: TRBD1
J: TRBJ2-2
CDR3: CASSGGQGRTLTGELFF
DNA: TGTGCCAGCAGCGGGGGACAGGGGCGGACCCTCACCGGGGAGCTGTTTTTT

size: NA
V: TRBV4-1
D: NA
J: TRBJ1-2
CDR3: CASSQDGGGLGGYTF
DNA: TGCGCCAGCAGCCAAGATGGGGGAGGGCTTGGCGGCTACACCTTC

size: few
V: TRBV5-1
D: NA
J: TRBJ1-2
CDR3: CASSEDLDYGYTF
DNA: TGCGCCAGCAGTGAGGACCTAGACTATGGCTACACCTTC

size: once
V: TRBV18
D: NA
J: TRBJ1-5
CDR3: CASSPQGSDQPQHF
DNA: TGTGCCAGCTCACCACAGGGTAGCGACCAGCCCCAGCATTTT

size: NA
V: TRBV19
D: NA
J: TRBJ1-3
CDR3: CASSTSPTGNTIYF
DNA: TGTGCCAGTAGTACCTCCCCCACTGGAAACACCATATATTTT

size: NA
V: TRBV7-2
D: NA
J: TRBJ2-5
CDR3: CASSRPWGSGETQYF
DNA: TGTGCCAGCAGCCGCCCGTGGGGGTCCGGCGAGACCCAGTACTTC

size: NA
V: TRBV4-3
D: TRBD2
J: TRBJ2-7
CDR3: CASSQEGGRAHEQYF
DNA: TGCGCCAGCAGCCAAGAGGGCGGGAGGGCCCACGAGCAGTACTTC

size: NA
V: TRBV6-6
D: NA
J: TRBJ1-1
CDR3: CASSKQGNTEAFF
DNA: TGTGCCAGCAGTAAACAAGGGAACACTGAAGCTTTCTTT

size: NA
V: TRBV5-1
D: NA
J: TRBJ2-2
CDR3: CASSLDSPSNTGELFF
DNA: TGCGCCAGCAGCTTGGATTCGCCGAGTAACACCGGGGAGCTGTTTTTT